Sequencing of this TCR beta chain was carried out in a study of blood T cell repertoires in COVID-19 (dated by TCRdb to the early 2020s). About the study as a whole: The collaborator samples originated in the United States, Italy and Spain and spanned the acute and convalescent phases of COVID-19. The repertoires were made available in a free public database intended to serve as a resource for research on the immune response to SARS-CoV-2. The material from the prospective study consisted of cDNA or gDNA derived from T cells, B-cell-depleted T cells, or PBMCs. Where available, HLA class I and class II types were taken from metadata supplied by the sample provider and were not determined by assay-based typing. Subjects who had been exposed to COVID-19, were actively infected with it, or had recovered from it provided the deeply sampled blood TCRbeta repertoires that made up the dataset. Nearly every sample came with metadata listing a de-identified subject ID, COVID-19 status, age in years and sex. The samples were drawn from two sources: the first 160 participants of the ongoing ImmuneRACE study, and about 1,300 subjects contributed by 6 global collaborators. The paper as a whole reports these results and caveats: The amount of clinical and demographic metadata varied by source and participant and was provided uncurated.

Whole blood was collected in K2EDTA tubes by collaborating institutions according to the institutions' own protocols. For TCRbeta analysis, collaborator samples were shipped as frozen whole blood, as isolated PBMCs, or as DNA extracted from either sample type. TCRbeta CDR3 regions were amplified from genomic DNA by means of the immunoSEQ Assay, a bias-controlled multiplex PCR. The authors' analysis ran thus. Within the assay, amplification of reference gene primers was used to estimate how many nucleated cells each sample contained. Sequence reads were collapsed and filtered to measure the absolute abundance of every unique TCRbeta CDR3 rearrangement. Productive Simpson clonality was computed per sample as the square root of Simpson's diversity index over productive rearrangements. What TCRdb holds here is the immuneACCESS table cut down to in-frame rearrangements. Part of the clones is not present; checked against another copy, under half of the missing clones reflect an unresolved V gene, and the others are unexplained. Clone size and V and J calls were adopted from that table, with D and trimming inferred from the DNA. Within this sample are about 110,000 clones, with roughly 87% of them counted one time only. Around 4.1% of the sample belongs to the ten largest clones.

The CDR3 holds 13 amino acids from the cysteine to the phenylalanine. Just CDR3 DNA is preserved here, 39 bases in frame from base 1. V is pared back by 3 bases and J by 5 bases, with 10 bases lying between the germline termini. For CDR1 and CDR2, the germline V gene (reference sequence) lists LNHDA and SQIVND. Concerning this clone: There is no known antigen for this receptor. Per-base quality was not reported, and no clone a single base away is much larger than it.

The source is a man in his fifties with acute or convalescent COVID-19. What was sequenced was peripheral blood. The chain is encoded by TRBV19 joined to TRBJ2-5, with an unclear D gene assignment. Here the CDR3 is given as CASSIASRETQYF. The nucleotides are TGTGCCAGTAGTATCGCAAGCCGGGAGACCCAGTACTTC.